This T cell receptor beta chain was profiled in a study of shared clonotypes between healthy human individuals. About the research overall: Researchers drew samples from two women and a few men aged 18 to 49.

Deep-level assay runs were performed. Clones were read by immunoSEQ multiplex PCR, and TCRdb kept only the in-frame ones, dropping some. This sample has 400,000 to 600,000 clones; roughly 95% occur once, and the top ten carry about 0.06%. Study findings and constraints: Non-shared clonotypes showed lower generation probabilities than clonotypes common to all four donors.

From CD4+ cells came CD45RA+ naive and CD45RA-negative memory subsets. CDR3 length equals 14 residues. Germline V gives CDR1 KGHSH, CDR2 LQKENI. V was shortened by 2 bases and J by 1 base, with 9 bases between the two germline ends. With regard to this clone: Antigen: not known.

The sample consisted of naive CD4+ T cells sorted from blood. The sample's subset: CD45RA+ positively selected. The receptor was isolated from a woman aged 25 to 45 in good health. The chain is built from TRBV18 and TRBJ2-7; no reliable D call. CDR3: CASSPIGQSYEQYF. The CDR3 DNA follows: TGTGCCAGCTCACCAATAGGGCAATCCTACGAGCAGTACTTC.